The rows below give T cell receptor beta chains drawn from one sample of a study of read filtering for tumor transcriptome and immune sequencing. TCRdb passed the reads through MiXCR, listing each CDR3 protein once. The data show some 40,000 distinct CDR3 sequences, with approximately 15% seen just once and less than 20% held by the top ten. The sequenced sample was a population of CD138-negative cells sorted from bone marrow. The receptor source for this set is a donor older than 35 with multiple myeloma. Each CDR3 is given with its conserved first and last residue. Fields, in order: J gene, V gene, D gene, clone size, CDR3 length, CDR3 protein, CDR3 DNA. A D gene is named only where the DNA matches it firmly. Only part of the rows carry a size: once, few, many, or a class if the clone is expanded.

J: TRBJ2-3
V: TRBV19
D: TRBD2
size: many
length: 14
CDR3: CASSIRGRESTQYF
DNA: TGTGCCAGTAGTATACGGGGGAGGGAGTCTACGCAGTATTTT

J: TRBJ1-1
V: TRBV6-5
D: .
size: many
length: 15
CDR3: CASSYSRQRNTEAFF
DNA: TGTGCCAGCAGTTACTCGAGACAGAGGAACACTGAAGCTTTCTTT

J: TRBJ2-3
V: TRBV7-2
D: .
size: many
length: 15
CDR3: CASSLGGSGTDTQYF
DNA: TGTGCCAGCAGCTTAGGAGGGTCCGGCACAGATACGCAGTATTTT

J: TRBJ1-4
V: TRBV30
D: .
size: many
length: 13
CDR3: CAWSRPDNEKLFF
DNA: TGTGCCTGGAGTCGACCCGATAATGAAAAACTGTTTTTT

J: TRBJ1-5
V: TRBV20-1
D: .
size: many
length: 14
CDR3: CSAGTYRGNQPQHF
DNA: TGCAGTGCTGGAACCTACAGGGGCAATCAGCCCCAGCATTTT

J: TRBJ2-3
V: TRBV7-3
D: .
size: many
length: 15
CDR3: CASSSSGLSTDTQYF
DNA: TGTGCCAGCAGCTCAAGCGGGCTGAGCACAGATACGCAGTATTTT

J: TRBJ1-5
V: TRBV7-2
D: TRBD1
size: many
length: 16
CDR3: CASSAPGTASNQPQHF
DNA: TGTGCCAGCAGCGCCCCCGGGACAGCTAGCAATCAGCCCCAGCATTTT

J: TRBJ2-1
V: TRBV10-3
D: .
size: many
length: 13
CDR3: CAISGGPYNEQFF
DNA: TGTGCCATCAGCGGGGGGCCATACAATGAGCAGTTCTTC

J: TRBJ2-1
V: TRBV7-9
D: TRBD1
size: many
length: 13
CDR3: CASSMDRDNEQFF
DNA: TGTGCCAGCAGCATGGACAGGGATAATGAGCAGTTCTTC

J: TRBJ2-7
V: TRBV15
D: .
size: many
length: 14
CDR3: CATSNAQPRGEQYF
DNA: TGTGCCACCAGCAATGCCCAGCCAAGGGGGGAGCAGTACTTC

J: TRBJ2-2
V: TRBV5-1
D: .
size: many
length: 11
CDR3: CASGSTGELFF
DNA: TGCGCCAGCGGGTCCACCGGGGAGCTGTTTTTT

J: TRBJ1-2
V: TRBV10-2
D: TRBD1
size: many
length: 13
CDR3: CASSEQGDYGYTF
DNA: TGCGCCAGCAGTGAACAGGGGGACTATGGCTACACCTTC

J: TRBJ2-5
V: TRBV2
D: TRBD1
size: many
length: 15
CDR3: CASSETRGQGETQYF
DNA: TGTGCCAGCAGTGAGACCAGGGGGCAAGGGGAGACCCAGTACTTC

J: TRBJ1-5
V: TRBV20-1
D: .
size: few
length: 14
CDR3: CSARDRGSRGPQHF
DNA: TGCAGTGCTAGAGATCGGGGGTCCCGGGGGCCCCAGCATTTT

J: TRBJ1-6
V: TRBV5-1
D: TRBD1
size: few
length: 16
CDR3: CASSLASGTGASPLHF
DNA: TGCGCCAGCAGCTTGGCCTCCGGGACAGGGGCCTCACCCCTCCACTTT

J: TRBJ1-1
V: TRBV27
D: TRBD1
size: .
length: 15
CDR3: CASSAGDRLNTEAFF
DNA: TGTGCCAGCAGTGCAGGGGACAGATTGAACACTGAAGCTTTCTTT

J: TRBJ2-3
V: TRBV20-1
D: .
size: many
length: 18
CDR3: CSAREDSLDTHYTDTQYF
DNA: TGCAGTGCTAGAGAGGACTCCCTGGACACCCACTACACAGATACGCAGTATTTT

J: TRBJ1-2
V: TRBV19
D: TRBD1
size: many
length: 15
CDR3: CASLRDSNFNYGYTF
DNA: TGTGCCAGCCTCCGGGACAGCAACTTTAACTATGGCTACACCTTC

J: TRBJ2-5
V: TRBV11-2
D: .
size: many
length: 12
CDR3: CASSLDSKTQYF
DNA: TGTGCCAGCAGCTTAGATTCAAAGACCCAGTACTTC

J: TRBJ2-6
V: TRBV2
D: .
size: .
length: 15
CDR3: CASSQNRAGANVLTF
DNA: TGTGCCAGCAGCCAAAACAGGGCTGGGGCCAACGTCCTGACTTTC

J: TRBJ2-1
V: TRBV19
D: .
size: once
length: 16
CDR3: CASSMAALVSYNEQFF
DNA: TGTGCCAGTAGTATGGCCGCGCTAGTGTCCTACAATGAGCAGTTCTTC

J: TRBJ1-5
V: TRBV15
D: .
size: many
length: 14
CDR3: CATSRVGSNQPQHF
DNA: TGTGCCACCAGCAGAGTGGGGAGTAATCAGCCCCAGCATTTT

J: TRBJ2-2
V: TRBV11-3
D: TRBD1
size: many
length: 14
CDR3: CASSGGQPSGELFF
DNA: TGTGCCAGCAGCGGGGGACAGCCTTCCGGGGAGCTGTTTTTT

J: TRBJ2-1
V: TRBV7-2
D: .
size: many
length: 15
CDR3: CASSSLAGAVGEQFF
DNA: TGTGCCAGCAGCTCTTTGGCAGGGGCTGTGGGTGAGCAGTTCTTC

J: TRBJ2-7
V: TRBV7-9
D: .
size: many
length: 14
CDR3: CASSLVEVSYEQYF
DNA: TGTGCCAGCAGCTTAGTTGAGGTCTCCTACGAGCAGTACTTC

J: TRBJ1-5
V: TRBV6-5
D: .
size: many
length: 14
CDR3: CASSPNRGNQPQHF
DNA: TGTGCCAGCAGCCCGAACAGAGGCAATCAGCCCCAGCATTTT

J: TRBJ1-1
V: TRBV4-1
D: .
size: many
length: 15
CDR3: CASSLDLGRNTEAFF
DNA: TGCGCCAGCAGCCTCGACTTGGGGAGGAACACTGAAGCTTTCTTT

J: TRBJ2-7
V: TRBV5-1
D: TRBD2
size: .
length: 14
CDR3: CASRPPGLPYEQYF
DNA: TGCGCCAGCAGACCGCCGGGACTACCCTACGAGCAGTACTTC

J: TRBJ2-7
V: TRBV6-6
D: TRBD2
size: many
length: 18
CDR3: CASSYLTPGLAKGYEQYF
DNA: TGTGCCAGCAGCTACTTGACACCGGGACTAGCTAAAGGCTACGAGCAGTACTTC

J: TRBJ1-2
V: TRBV28
D: .
size: few
length: 12
CDR3: CASSLTGYGYTF
DNA: TGTGCCAGCAGTTTAACAGGGTATGGCTACACCTTC

J: TRBJ2-1
V: TRBV5-1
D: .
size: many
length: 15
CDR3: CASSLEAGVRAEQFF
DNA: TGCGCCAGCAGCTTGGAGGCAGGGGTCCGTGCTGAGCAGTTCTTC

J: TRBJ2-7
V: TRBV23-1
D: TRBD1
size: many
length: 16
CDR3: CASSQPGQGGETKQYF
DNA: TGCGCCAGCAGTCAACCGGGACAGGGCGGGGAAACGAAGCAGTACTTC

J: TRBJ2-3
V: TRBV19
D: TRBD1
size: many
length: 16
CDR3: CASSPGTGRIGREKYF
DNA: TGTGCCAGTAGCCCCGGGACAGGGAGGATCGGTCGAGAAAAGTATTTT

J: TRBJ1-1
V: TRBV30
D: .
size: many
length: 13
CDR3: CAWSVSSNTEAFF
DNA: TGTGCCTGGAGTGTAAGTAGTAACACTGAAGCTTTCTTT

J: TRBJ2-5
V: TRBV7-2
D: TRBD1
size: .
length: 14
CDR3: CASSSGTAQETQYF
DNA: TGTGCCAGCAGCTCCGGGACAGCTCAAGAGACCCAGTACTTC

J: TRBJ1-1
V: TRBV7-9
D: .
size: .
length: 13
CDR3: CASSLGLQSEAFF
DNA: TGTGCCAGCAGCTTAGGTTTACAGTCAGAAGCTTTCTTT

J: TRBJ2-3
V: TRBV7-9
D: .
size: many
length: 12
CDR3: CASSPYTDTQYF
DNA: TGTGCCAGCAGCCCGTACACAGATACGCAGTATTTT

J: TRBJ1-5
V: TRBV7-2
D: TRBD1
size: many
length: 16
CDR3: CASSPRDRGQDQPQHF
DNA: TGTGCCAGCAGCCCTAGGGACAGGGGGCAGGATCAGCCCCAGCATTTT

J: TRBJ2-1
V: TRBV28
D: TRBD1
size: many
length: 12
CDR3: CASSWDSNEQFF
DNA: TGTGCCAGCAGTTGGGACAGCAATGAGCAGTTCTTC

J: TRBJ1-1
V: TRBV18
D: TRBD1
size: many
length: 16
CDR3: CASSPIPGTGGFEAFF
DNA: TGTGCCAGCTCACCAATTCCTGGGACAGGGGGCTTTGAAGCTTTCTTT

J: TRBJ2-7
V: TRBV7-9
D: TRBD2
size: many
length: 12
CDR3: CASQRGDYEQYF
DNA: TGTGCCAGCCAGCGGGGGGACTACGAGCAGTACTTC

J: TRBJ1-2
V: TRBV12-3/TRBV12-4
D: .
size: many
length: 17
CDR3: CASILSGDRFICYGYTF
DNA: TGTGCCAGCATCCTCTCAGGGGACCGCTTCATCTGCTATGGCTACACCTTC